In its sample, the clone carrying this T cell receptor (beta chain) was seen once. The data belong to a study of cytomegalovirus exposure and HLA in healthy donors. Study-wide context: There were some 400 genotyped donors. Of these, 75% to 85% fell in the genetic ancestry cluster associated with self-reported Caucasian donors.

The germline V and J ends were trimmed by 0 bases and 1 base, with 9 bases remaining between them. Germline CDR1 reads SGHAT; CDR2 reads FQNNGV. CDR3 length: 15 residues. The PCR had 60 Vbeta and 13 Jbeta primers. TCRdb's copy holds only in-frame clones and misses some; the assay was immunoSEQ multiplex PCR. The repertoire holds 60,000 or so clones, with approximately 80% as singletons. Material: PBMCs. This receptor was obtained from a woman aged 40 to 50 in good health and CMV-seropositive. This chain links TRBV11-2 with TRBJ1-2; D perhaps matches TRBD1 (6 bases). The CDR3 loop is CASSLDRGFNYGYTF. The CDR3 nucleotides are TGTGCCAGCAGCTTAGACAGGGGATTTAACTATGGCTACACCTTC.